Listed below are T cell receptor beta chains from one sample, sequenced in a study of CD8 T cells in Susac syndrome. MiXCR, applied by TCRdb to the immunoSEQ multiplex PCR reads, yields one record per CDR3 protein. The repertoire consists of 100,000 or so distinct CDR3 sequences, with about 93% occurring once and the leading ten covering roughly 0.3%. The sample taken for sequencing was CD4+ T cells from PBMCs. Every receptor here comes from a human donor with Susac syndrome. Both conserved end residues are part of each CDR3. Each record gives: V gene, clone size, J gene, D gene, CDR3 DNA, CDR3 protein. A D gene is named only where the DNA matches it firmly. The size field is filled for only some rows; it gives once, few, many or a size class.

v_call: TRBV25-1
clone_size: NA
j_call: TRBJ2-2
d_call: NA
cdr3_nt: TGTGCCAGCAGTCGGGGACCGGTCACCGGGGAGCTGTTTTTT
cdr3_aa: CASSRGPVTGELFF

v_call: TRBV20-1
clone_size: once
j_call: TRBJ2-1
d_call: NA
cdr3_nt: TGCAGTGCTAGAGATCCCAAGAGCTCCTACAATGAGCAGTTCTTC
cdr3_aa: CSARDPKSSYNEQFF

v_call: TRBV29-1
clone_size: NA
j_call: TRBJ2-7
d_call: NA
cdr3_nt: TGCAGCGTCGGGAGTTACGAGCAGTACTTC
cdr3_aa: CSVGSYEQYF

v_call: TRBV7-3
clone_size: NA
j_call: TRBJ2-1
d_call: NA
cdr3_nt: TGTGCCAGCAGCTTACAAGCAGGGGACAATGAGCAGTTCTTC
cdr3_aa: CASSLQAGDNEQFF

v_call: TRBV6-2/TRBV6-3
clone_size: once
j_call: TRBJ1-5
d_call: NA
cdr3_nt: TGTGCCAGCAGTTACTCGGACGCCGGCAATCAGCCCCAGCATTTT
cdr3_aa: CASSYSDAGNQPQHF

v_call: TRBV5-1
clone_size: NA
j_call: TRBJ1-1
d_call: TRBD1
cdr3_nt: TGCGCCAGCAGCTCCTCAGGGGGCAGCACTGAAGCTTTCTTT
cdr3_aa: CASSSSGGSTEAFF

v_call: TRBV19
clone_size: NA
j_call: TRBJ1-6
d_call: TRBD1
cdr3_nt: TGTGCCAGTAGTACCCAGCGGACAGGGAAATCACCCCTCCACTTT
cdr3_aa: CASSTQRTGKSPLHF

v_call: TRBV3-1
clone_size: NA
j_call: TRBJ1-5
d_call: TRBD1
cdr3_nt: TGTGCCAGCAGCCAAGCGACAGGGGGAGATCAGCCCCAGCATTTT
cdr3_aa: CASSQATGGDQPQHF

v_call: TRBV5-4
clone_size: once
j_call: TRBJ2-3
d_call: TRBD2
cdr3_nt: TGTGCCAGCAGCTCCCACGGGGGGAACACAGATACGCAGTATTTT
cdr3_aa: CASSSHGGNTDTQYF

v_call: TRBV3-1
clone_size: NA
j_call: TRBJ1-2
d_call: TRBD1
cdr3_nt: TGTGCCAGCAGCCCCCGGGACAGGGACCATGGCTACACCTTC
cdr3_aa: CASSPRDRDHGYTF

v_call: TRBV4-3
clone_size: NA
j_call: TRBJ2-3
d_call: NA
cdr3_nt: TGCGCCAGCAGCCAAGATGGGGGACTCCACGGCACAGATACGCAGTATTTT
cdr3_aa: CASSQDGGLHGTDTQYF

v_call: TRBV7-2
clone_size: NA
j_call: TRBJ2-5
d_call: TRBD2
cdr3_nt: TGTGCCAGCAGCCGCGGGGGGGTTCAAGAGACCCAGTACTTC
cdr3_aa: CASSRGGVQETQYF

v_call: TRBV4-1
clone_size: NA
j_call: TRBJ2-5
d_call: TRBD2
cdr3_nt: TGCGCCAGCAGCCACGAAAAGAGTGTAGCGGGGGTGCAAGAGACCCAGTACTTC
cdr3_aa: CASSHEKSVAGVQETQYF

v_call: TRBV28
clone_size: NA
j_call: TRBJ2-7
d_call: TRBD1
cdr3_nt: TGTGCCAGCAGGGGAACAGGGGGCGGGCAGTACTTC
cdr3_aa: CASRGTGGGQYF

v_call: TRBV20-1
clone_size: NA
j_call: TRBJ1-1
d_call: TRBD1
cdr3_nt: TGCAGTGCTAGAGGAACAGGGGGCACTGAAGCTTTCTTT
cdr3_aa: CSARGTGGTEAFF

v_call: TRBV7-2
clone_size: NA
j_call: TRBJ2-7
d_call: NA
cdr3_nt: TGTGCCAGCAGCTTACAAGACAGGTCAACGAAATACGAGCAGTACTTC
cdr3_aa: CASSLQDRSTKYEQYF

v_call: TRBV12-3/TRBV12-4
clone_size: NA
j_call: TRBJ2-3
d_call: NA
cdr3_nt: TGTGCCAGCAGCCGTGGACAGCCGCAGTATTTT
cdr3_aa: CASSRGQPQYF

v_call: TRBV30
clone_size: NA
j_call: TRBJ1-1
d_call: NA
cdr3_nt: TGTGCCTGGATCCGCAGGGGCGGGTACACTGAAGCTTTCTTT
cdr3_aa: CAWIRRGGYTEAFF

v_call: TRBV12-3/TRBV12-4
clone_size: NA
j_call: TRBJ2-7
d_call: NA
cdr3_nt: TGTGCCAGCAGTGAAGGTTACGAGCAGTACTTC
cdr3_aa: CASSEGYEQYF

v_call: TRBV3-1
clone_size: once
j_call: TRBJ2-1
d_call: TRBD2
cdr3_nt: TGTGCCAGCAGCCCTCCTTTTCTTAGCGGGGGGGACTACAATGAGCAGTTCTTC
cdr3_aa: CASSPPFLSGGDYNEQFF

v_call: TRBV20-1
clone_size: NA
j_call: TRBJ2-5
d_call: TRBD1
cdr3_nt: TGCAGTGCTAGTGGGGACAGGGGGGATCAAGAGACCCAGTACTTC
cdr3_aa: CSASGDRGDQETQYF

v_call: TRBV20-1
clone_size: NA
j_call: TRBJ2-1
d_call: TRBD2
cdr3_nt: TGCAGTGCGGAGGGAGCGGGGAACAATGAGCAGTTCTTC
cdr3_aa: CSAEGAGNNEQFF